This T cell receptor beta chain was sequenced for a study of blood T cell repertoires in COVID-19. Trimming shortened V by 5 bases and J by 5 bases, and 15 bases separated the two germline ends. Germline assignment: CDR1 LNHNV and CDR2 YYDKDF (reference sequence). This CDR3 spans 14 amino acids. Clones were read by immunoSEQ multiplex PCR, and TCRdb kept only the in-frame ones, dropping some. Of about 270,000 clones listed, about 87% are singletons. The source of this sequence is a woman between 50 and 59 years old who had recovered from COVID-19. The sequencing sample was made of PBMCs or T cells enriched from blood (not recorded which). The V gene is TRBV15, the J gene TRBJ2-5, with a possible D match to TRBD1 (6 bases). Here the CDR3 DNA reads TGTGCCACCAGCCGCAAAAAGGGGGTGGAGACCCAGTACTTC. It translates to CATSRKKGVETQYF.